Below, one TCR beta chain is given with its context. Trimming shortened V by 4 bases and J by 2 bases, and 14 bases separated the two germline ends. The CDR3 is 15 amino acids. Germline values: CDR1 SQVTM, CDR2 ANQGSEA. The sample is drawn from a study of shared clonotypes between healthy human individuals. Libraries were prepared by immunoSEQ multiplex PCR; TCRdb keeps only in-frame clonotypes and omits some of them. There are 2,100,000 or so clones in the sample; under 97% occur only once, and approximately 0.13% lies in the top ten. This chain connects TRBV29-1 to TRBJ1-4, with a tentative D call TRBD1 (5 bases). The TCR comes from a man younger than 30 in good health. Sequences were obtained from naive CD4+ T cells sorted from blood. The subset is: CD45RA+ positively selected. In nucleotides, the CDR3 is TGCAGCGTTGTAACAGGCGCACGCACTAATGAAAAACTGTTTTTT. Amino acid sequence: CSVVTGARTNEKLFF.